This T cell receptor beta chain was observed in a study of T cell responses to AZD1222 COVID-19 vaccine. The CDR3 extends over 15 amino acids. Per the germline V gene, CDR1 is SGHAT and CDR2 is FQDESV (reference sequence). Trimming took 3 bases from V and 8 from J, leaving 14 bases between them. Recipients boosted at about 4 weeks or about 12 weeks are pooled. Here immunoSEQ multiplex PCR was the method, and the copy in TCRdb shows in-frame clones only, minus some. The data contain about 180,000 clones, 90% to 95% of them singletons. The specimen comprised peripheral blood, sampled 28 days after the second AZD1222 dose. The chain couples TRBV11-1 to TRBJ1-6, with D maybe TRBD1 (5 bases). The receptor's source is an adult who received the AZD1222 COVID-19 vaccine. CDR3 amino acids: CASSLGGFVYSPLHF. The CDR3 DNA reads TGTGCCAGCAGCTTGGGGGGGTTCGTCTATTCACCCCTCCACTTT.